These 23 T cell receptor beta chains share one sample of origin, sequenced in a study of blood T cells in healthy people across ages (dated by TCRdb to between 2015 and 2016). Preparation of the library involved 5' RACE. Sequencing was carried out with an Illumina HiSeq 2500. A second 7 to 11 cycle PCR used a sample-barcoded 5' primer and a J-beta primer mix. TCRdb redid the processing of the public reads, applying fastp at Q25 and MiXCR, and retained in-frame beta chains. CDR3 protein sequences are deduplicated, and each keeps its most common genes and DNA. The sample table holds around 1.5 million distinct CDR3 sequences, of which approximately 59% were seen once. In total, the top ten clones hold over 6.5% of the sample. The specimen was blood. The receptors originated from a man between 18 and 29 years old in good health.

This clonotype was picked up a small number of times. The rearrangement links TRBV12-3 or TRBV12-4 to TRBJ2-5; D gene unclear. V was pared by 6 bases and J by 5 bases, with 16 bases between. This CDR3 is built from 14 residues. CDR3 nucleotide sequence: TGTGCCAGCAGCTCCCTAGGGCCTCGGGAGACCCAGTACTTC. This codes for CASSSLGPRETQYF.

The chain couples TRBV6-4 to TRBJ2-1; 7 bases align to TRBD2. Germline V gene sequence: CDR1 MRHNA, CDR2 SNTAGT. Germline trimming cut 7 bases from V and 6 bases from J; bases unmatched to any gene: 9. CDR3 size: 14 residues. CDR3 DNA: TGTGCCAGCATTCCGGCGGGAGTCTCCAATGAGCAGTTCTTC. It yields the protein CASIPAGVSNEQFF.

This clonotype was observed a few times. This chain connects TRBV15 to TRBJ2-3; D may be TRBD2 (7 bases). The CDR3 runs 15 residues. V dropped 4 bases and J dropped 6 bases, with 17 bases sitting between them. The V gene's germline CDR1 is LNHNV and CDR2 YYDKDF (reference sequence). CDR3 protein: CATSILSGGGDTQYF. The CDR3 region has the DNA TGTGCCACCAGCATTTTATCGGGGGGCGGCGATACGCAGTATTTT. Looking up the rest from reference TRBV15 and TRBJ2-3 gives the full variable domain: DAMVIQNPRYQVTQFGKPVTLSCSQTLNHNVMYWYQQKSSQAPKLLFHYYDKDFNNEADTPDNFQSRRPNTSFCFLDIRSPGLGDTAMYLCATSILSGGGDTQYFGPGTRLTVL.

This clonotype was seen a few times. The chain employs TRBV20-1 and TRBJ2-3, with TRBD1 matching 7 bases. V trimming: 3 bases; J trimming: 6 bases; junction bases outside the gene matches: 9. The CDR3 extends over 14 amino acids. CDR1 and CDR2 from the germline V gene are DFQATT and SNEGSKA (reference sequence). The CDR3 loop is CSASSRGQLDTQYF. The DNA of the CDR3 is TGCAGTGCTAGTTCGAGGGGACAGTTGGATACGCAGTATTTT.

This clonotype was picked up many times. This chain's CDR3 is CASSQEFTGTDTQYF. The CDR3 DNA reads TGCGCCAGCAGCCAAGAGTTTACGGGCACAGATACGCAGTATTTT. This rearrangement joins TRBV4-3 to TRBJ2-3; no definite D call. Germline assignment: CDR1 LGHNA and CDR2 YSLEER. The CDR3 extends over 15 amino acids. V lost 0 bases, J lost 1 base, and 8 bases lay in between.

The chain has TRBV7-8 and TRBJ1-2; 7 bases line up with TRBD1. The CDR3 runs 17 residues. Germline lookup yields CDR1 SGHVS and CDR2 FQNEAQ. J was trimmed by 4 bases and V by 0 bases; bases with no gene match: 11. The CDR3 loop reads CASSLAQKGGPLYGYTF. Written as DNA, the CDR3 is TGTGCCAGCAGCTTAGCTCAGAAAGGGGGCCCGCTCTATGGCTACACCTTC.

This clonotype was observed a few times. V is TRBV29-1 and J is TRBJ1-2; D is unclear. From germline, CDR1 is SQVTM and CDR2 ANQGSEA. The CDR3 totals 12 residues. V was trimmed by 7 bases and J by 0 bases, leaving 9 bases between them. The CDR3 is CSAQQANYGYTF. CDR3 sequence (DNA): TGCAGCGCGCAGCAGGCTAACTATGGCTACACCTTC.

As DNA, the CDR3 is TGTGCCAGCAGCTTAGACGGGGGACTAGCGTTTTACGAGCAGTACTTC. Its translation: CASSLDGGLAFYEQYF. The chain joins TRBV11-2 to TRBJ2-7, with 10 bases fitting TRBD2. There are 16 residues in the CDR3. Germline CDR1 reads SGHAT; CDR2 reads FQNNGV. V dropped 0 bases and J dropped 4; count of bases not matched to a gene: 6.

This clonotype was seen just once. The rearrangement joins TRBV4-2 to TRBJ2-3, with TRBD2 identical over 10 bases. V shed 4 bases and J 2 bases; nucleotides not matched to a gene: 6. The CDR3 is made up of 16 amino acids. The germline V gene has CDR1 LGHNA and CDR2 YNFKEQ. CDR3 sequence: CASSRPSGGATDTQYF. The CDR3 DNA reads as TGTGCCAGCAGCCGACCGAGCGGGGGGGCCACAGATACGCAGTATTTT.

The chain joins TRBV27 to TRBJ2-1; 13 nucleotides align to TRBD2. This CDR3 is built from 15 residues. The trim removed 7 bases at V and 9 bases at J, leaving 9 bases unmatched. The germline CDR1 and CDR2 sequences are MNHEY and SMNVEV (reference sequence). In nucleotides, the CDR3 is TGTGCCAGCACCCCTCAACTAGCGGGAGGGGCTGAGCAGTTCTTC. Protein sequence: CASTPQLAGGAEQFF.

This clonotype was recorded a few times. CDR3 sequence (DNA): TGTGCCAGCAGCTTAGGCGCGGCGAGAGATACGCAGTATTTT. Protein product: CASSLGAARDTQYF. The chain recombines TRBV27 with TRBJ2-3; D is unresolved. The CDR3 contains 14 residues. V dropped 6 bases and J dropped 5 bases, with 15 bases sitting between them. Looked up from germline, CDR1 is MNHEY and CDR2 is SMNVEV (reference sequence).

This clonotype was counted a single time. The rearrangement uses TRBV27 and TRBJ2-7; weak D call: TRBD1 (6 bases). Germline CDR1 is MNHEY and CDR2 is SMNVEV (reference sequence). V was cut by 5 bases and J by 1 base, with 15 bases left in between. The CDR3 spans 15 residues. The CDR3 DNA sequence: TGTGCCAGCAGTCGTCAGGGGACCGGATCCTACGAGCAGTACTTC. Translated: CASSRQGTGSYEQYF.

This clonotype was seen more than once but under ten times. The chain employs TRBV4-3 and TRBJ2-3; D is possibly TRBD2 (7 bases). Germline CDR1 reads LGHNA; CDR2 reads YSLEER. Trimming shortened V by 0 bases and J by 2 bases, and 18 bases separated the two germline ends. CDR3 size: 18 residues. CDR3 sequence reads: CASSQEGNAGASTDTQYF. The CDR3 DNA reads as TGCGCCAGCAGCCAAGAAGGGAACGCGGGGGCCTCCACAGATACGCAGTATTTT.

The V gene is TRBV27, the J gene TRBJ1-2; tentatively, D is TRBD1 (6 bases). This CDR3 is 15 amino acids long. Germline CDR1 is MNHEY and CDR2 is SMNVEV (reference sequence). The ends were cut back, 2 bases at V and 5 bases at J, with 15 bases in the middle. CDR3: CASSLRQGHAYGYTF. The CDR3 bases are TGTGCCAGCAGTTTAAGGCAGGGGCACGCTTATGGCTACACCTTC.

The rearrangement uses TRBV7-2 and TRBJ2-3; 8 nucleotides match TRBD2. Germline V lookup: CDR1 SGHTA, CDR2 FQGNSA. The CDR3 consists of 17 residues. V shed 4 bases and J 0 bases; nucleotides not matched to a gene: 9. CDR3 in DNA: TGTGCCAGCAGCTCAGATAGCGGGGCCCCTAGCACAGATACGCAGTATTTT. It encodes CASSSDSGAPSTDTQYF. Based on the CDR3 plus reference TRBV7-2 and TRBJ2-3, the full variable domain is GAGVSQSPSNKVTEKGKDVELRCDPISGHTALYWYRQSLGQGLEFLIYFQGNSAPDKSGLPSDRFSAERTGGSVSTLTIQRTQQEDSAVYLCASSSDSGAPSTDTQYFGPGTRLTVL.

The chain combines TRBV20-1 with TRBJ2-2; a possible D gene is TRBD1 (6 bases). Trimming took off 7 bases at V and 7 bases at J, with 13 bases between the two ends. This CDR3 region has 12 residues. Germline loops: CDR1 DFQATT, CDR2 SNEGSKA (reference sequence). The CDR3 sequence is CSVGRGSGELFF. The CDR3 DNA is TGCAGTGTGGGCAGGGGTAGCGGGGAGCTGTTTTTT.

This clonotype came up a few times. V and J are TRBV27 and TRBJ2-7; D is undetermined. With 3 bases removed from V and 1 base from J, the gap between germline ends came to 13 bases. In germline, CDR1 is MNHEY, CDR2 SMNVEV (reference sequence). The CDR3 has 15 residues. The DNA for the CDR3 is TGTGCCAGCAGTTTGGGTCTAGTTAATTCCTACGAGCAGTACTTC. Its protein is CASSLGLVNSYEQYF.

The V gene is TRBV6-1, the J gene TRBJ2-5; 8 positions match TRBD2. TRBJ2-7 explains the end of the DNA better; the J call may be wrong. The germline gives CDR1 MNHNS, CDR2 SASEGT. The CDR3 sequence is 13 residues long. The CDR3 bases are TGTGCCAGCAGTCGGGAGGGTCCCTACGAGCAGTACTTC. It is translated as CASSREGPYEQYF.

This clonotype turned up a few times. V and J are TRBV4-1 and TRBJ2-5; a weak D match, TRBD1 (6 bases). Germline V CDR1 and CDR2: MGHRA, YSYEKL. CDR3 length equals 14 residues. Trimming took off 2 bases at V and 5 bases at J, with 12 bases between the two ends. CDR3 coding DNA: TGCGCCAGCAGCCAACTAGGGGGAATCGAGACCCAGTACTTC. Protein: CASSQLGGIETQYF.

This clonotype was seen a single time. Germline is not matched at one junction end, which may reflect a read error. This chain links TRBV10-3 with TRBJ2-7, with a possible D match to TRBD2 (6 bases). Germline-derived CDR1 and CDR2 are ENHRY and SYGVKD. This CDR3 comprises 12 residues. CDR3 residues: CAIRGLNYKQYF. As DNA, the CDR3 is TGTGCCATCAGGGGACTTAACTACAAGCAGTACTTC.

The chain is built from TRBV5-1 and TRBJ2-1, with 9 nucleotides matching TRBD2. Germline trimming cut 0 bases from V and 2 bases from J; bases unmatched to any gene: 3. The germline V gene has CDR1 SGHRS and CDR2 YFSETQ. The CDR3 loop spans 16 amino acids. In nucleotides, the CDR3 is TGCGCCAGCAGCTTGGTGGCTAGCGGGACCTACAATGAGCAGTTCTTC. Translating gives CASSLVASGTYNEQFF.

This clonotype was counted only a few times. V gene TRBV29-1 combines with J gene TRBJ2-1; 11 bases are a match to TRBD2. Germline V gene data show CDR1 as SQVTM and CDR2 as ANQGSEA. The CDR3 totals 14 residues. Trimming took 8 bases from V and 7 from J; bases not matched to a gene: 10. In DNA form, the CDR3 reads TGCAGCCCTCGACTAGCGGGAATTCGGAATGAGCAGTTCTTC. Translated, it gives CSPRLAGIRNEQFF.

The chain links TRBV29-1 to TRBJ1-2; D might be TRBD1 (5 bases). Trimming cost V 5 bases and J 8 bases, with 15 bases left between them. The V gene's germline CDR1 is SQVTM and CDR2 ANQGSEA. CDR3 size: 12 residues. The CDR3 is CSVCRVTEGYTF. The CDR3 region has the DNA TGCAGCGTTTGCAGGGTCACGGAGGGCTACACCTTC.